Below are 23 T cell receptor beta chains sequenced from a single sample in a study of OX40 agonist ivuxolimab in advanced cancers. Some clones are missing from TCRdb's copy, which holds only in-frame ones; the method was immunoSEQ multiplex PCR. The sample lists about 70,000 clones; approximately 78% were seen once. Sequenced material: CD4+ or CD8+ T cells sorted from blood, taken in a trial of the OX40 agonist ivuxolimab. The receptor set was obtained from an adult with an advanced solid tumor such as melanoma, head and neck, liver or kidney cancer.

The V and J genes are TRBV4-3 and TRBJ2-3; 7 bases line up with TRBD1. Germline-derived CDR1 and CDR2 are LGHNA and YSLEER. Trimming at V came to 1 base and at J to 2 bases, leaving 3 bases not matched to a gene. CDR3 length: 15 amino acids. The CDR3 reads CASSQVGQLTDTQYF. The CDR3 nucleotides read TGCGCCAGCAGCCAAGTGGGACAGCTCACAGATACGCAGTATTTT.

CDR3 residues: CASSPRRQSSYEQYF. In DNA form, the CDR3 reads TGTGCCAGCAGCCCGCGTCGACAAAGCTCCTACGAGCAGTACTTC. This chain uses TRBV11-3 with TRBJ2-7, with D hard to call. There are 15 residues in the CDR3. Trimming took off 5 bases at V and 0 bases at J, with 14 bases between the two ends. Germline assignment: CDR1 SGHNT and CDR2 YENEEA.

The chain couples TRBV29-1 to TRBJ2-3; TRBD2 matches at 15 bases. V shed 6 bases, J shed 7 bases, and the junction held 11 bases outside the gene matches. The CDR3 covers 16 residues. The germline V gene has CDR1 SQVTM and CDR2 ANQGSEA. CDR3 DNA sequence: TGCAGCGTGAGACTGGGACTAGCGGGAGGTTGGAATACGCAGTATTTT. Translated: CSVRLGLAGGWNTQYF.

The chain has TRBV7-3 and TRBJ1-1; D unresolved. The CDR3 consists of 14 residues. The V end was cut by 5 bases, the J end by 10 bases, with 20 bases between. Germline loops: CDR1 SGHTA, CDR2 FQGTGA. The CDR3 region has the DNA TGTGCCAGCAGCCCGTCGAGCGGAGAACGGGGAGCTTTCTTT. Translated, it gives CASSPSSGERGAFF.

The CDR3 sequence is CASSIGGRSFSGANVLTF. The CDR3 DNA is TGTGCCAGTAGTATTGGCGGGAGGTCATTCTCTGGGGCCAACGTCCTGACTTTC. The chain couples TRBV19 to TRBJ2-6; 8 positions match TRBD2. Unmatched junction bases numbered 7, after V lost 3 bases and J lost 0 bases. Germline CDR1 LNHDA, CDR2 SQIVND (reference sequence). The CDR3 sequence is 18 residues long.

CDR3 sequence reads: CASSLDGYGYTF. The DNA of the CDR3 is TGTGCCAGCAGTTTAGACGGCTATGGCTACACCTTC. J is TRBJ1-2 and V is TRBV27; no firm D call. Germline CDR1 is MNHEY and CDR2 is SMNVEV (reference sequence). Trimming pared 2 bases from V and 4 bases from J, leaving 5 bases between. The CDR3 is made up of 12 amino acids.

V usage is TRBV2 and J usage is TRBJ1-3; D uncertain. Trimming removed 6 bases at V and 2 bases at J, with 11 bases between. The CDR3 totals 14 residues. The germline CDR1 and CDR2 sequences are SNHLY and FYNNEI. CDR3 sequence (DNA): TGTGCCAGCAGAGTCGGCGGGACTGGAAACACCATATATTTT. This codes for CASRVGGTGNTIYF.

This clone was counted between two and nine times. The chain has TRBV4-3 and TRBJ2-7, with D maybe TRBD2 (5 bases). The germline V gene encodes CDR1 LGHNA and CDR2 YSLEER. Trimming took 1 base from V and 6 from J, leaving 13 bases between them. This CDR3 spans 14 amino acids. The CDR3 DNA reads as TGCGCCAGCAGCCAAGGTATCGGGGTTCGCGAGCAGTACTTC. This gives the protein CASSQGIGVREQYF.

The genes are TRBV7-9 and TRBJ2-7, with D unresolved. The length of the CDR3 is 15 residues. Germline lookup yields CDR1 SEHNR and CDR2 FQNEAQ (reference sequence). V lost 4 bases and J lost 5, with 18 bases in between. This CDR3 is CASSSPTQERNEQYF. The DNA of the CDR3 is TGTGCCAGCAGCTCCCCGACCCAGGAACGTAACGAGCAGTACTTC.

This sequence joins TRBV14 and TRBJ1-2; D perhaps matches TRBD1 (5 bases). V lost 1 base to trimming and J lost 8 bases, with 23 bases between them. CDR3 length: 17 residues. Germline assignment: CDR1 SGHDN and CDR2 FVKESK. CDR3 DNA: TGTGCCAGCAGCCAAGGAGGTTCTGGGGCCGGGCGAAGAGGCTACACCTTC. Amino acids: CASSQGGSGAGRRGYTF.

The genes are TRBV7-2 and TRBJ2-5; D call uncertain. The J call may be faulty, since TRBJ2-7 better matches the DNA end. Germline values: CDR1 SGHTA, CDR2 FQGNSA. The CDR3 sequence is 14 residues long. CDR3: CASSPQSSSYEQYF. As DNA, the CDR3 is TGTGCCAGCAGCCCTCAGAGTTCCTCCTACGAGCAGTACTTC.

The DNA of the CDR3 is TGTGCCAGCAACACACCTAGACCGGGACAGTGGAGGAAGTACCAAGAGACCCAGTACTTC. It is translated as CASNTPRPGQWRKYQETQYF. The V and J genes are TRBV2 and TRBJ2-5; TRBD1 aligns across 7 bases. This CDR3 is 20 amino acids long. V shed 7 bases and J 0 bases; nucleotides not matched to a gene: 23. The germline V gene has CDR1 SNHLY and CDR2 FYNNEI.

This CDR3 reads CASSEDDRGGSETQYF. The CDR3 region has the DNA TGTGCCAGCAGTGAAGACGACAGGGGAGGTTCAGAGACCCAGTACTTC. The V gene is TRBV6-1, the J gene TRBJ2-5, with TRBD1 identical over 8 bases. Germline loops: CDR1 MNHNS, CDR2 SASEGT. After removal of 1 base from V and 4 bases from J, the junction contained 8 bases not matched to a gene. This CDR3 region has 16 residues.

J is TRBJ1-2 and V is TRBV4-1; unclear D gene. With 1 base removed from V and 4 bases from J, the gap between germline ends came to 13 bases. CDR1 MGHRA and CDR2 YSYEKL come from the germline V gene. The CDR3 has 15 residues. The CDR3 DNA reads TGCGCCAGCAGCCAAGGGGTATGGGTGCGCTATGGCTACACCTTC. Translation: CASSQGVWVRYGYTF.

The J gene is TRBJ2-1, the V gene TRBV4-2, with 10 bases that match TRBD2. Germline V gene data show CDR1 as LGHNA and CDR2 as YNFKEQ. Trimming at V came to 1 base and at J to 7 bases, leaving 4 bases not matched to a gene. The CDR3 runs to 15 residues. Here the CDR3 DNA reads TGTGCCAGCAGCCAAGTTAGCGGGGGGTCGAATGAGCAGTTCTTC. This sequence encodes CASSQVSGGSNEQFF.

The rearrangement links TRBV5-6 to TRBJ2-7; possibly TRBD1 for D (6 bases). Trimming removed 4 bases at V and 3 bases at J, with 14 bases between. The CDR3 spans 14 residues. CDR1 and CDR2 from the germline V gene are SGHDT and YYEEEE. The CDR3 nucleotides read TGTGCCAGCAGCCTGACAGGAGTTCTCTACGAGCAGTACTTC. Protein sequence: CASSLTGVLYEQYF.

This clone was seen a single time. The V call is TRBV5-1, the J call TRBJ1-2; 8 nucleotides align to TRBD1. The V segment lost 3 bases and the J segment 0 bases; nucleotides outside the gene matches: 4. CDR1 and CDR2 (germline): SGHRS, YFSETQ. The CDR3 has 15 residues. CDR3 nucleotides: TGCGCCAGCAGCTGGGGACAGGAGACTAACTATGGCTACACCTTC. Translating it yields CASSWGQETNYGYTF. The variable domain in full, completed from reference TRBV5-1 and TRBJ1-2, reads KAGVTQTPRYLIKTRGQQVTLSCSPISGHRSVSWYQQTPGQGLQFLFEYFSETQRNKGNFPGRFSGRQFSNSRSEMNVSTLELGDSALYLCASSWGQETNYGYTFGSGTRLTVV.

This chain joins TRBV5-1 and TRBJ2-3; 10 nucleotides align to TRBD2. V was clipped by 4 bases and J by 1 base; unmatched bases: 3. CDR3 size: 15 residues. The germline CDR1 and CDR2 sequences are SGHRS and YFSETQ. The chain's CDR3 is CASSPGTSGTDTQYF. DNA for the CDR3: TGCGCCAGCAGCCCCGGGACTAGCGGCACAGATACGCAGTATTTT.

This chain uses TRBV15 with TRBJ1-4, with 9 bases that match TRBD1. Germline V lookup: CDR1 LNHNV, CDR2 YYDKDF (reference sequence). The CDR3 runs 15 residues. The V segment lost 3 bases and the J segment 5 bases; nucleotides outside the gene matches: 4. Here the CDR3 DNA reads TGTGCCACCAGCAGGACAGGGGGTTTGAATGAAAAACTGTTTTTT. It specifies CATSRTGGLNEKLFF.

The V call is TRBV5-1, the J call TRBJ1-5; D remains ambiguous. Germline-derived CDR1 and CDR2 are SGHRS and YFSETQ. CDR3 length: 14 amino acids. Trimming cost V 2 bases and J 0 bases, with 6 bases left between them. As DNA, the CDR3 is TGCGCCAGCAGCTTTGGGGATAGCAATCAGCCCCAGCATTTT. Translated, it gives CASSFGDSNQPQHF.

The chain combines TRBV18 with TRBJ2-5; tentatively, D is TRBD2 (6 bases). CDR1 and CDR2 (germline): KGHSH, LQKENI. This CDR3 region has 14 residues. Trimming removed 4 bases from V and 0 bases from J, with 9 bases in between. CDR3 amino acids: CASSRGDYQETQYF. The CDR3, as DNA: TGTGCCAGCTCACGAGGGGACTACCAAGAGACCCAGTACTTC.

The chain employs TRBV28 and TRBJ2-1; 10 positions match TRBD2. From germline, CDR1 is MDHEN and CDR2 SYDVKM. V trimming: 5 bases; J trimming: 1 base; junction bases outside the gene matches: 5. CDR3 length: 16 amino acids. CDR3 sequence (DNA): TGTGCCAGCAGTAGATTTAGCGGGGGGTCCTACAATGAGCAGTTCTTC. It yields the protein CASSRFSGGSYNEQFF.

The CDR3 here is CASSLGQLREQYF. The CDR3 DNA reads TGTGCCAGCAGCTTGGGACAGTTAAGAGAGCAGTACTTC. The chain employs TRBV5-6 and TRBJ2-7; TRBD1 might be the D (5 bases). V was shortened by 0 bases and J by 7 bases, with 11 bases between the two germline ends. The CDR3 covers 13 residues. The V gene's germline CDR1 is SGHDT and CDR2 YYEEEE.